This is a list of T cell receptor beta chains from one sample in a study of cytomegalovirus exposure and HLA in healthy donors. Sequencing used immunoSEQ multiplex PCR; TCRdb keeps in-frame clones, though not all of them. Among roughly 120,000 clones listed, approximately 73% were seen once. What was sequenced was PBMCs. The receptors come from a man aged 40-50 years in good health and CMV-seronegative. The CDR3 runs from the conserved cysteine through the conserved F or W. Each record gives: D gene, J gene, clone size, V gene, CDR3 DNA, CDR3 protein. A D gene is named only where the DNA matches it firmly. The size of a clone is reported for some rows only, either as once, few or many, or as a class for expanded clones.

D gene: TRBD1; J gene: TRBJ2-7; clone size: -; V gene: TRBV6-5; CDR3 DNA: TGTGCCAGCACAGGGGGTCTTGGGGCCTACGAGCAGTACTTC; CDR3 protein: CASTGGLGAYEQYF
D gene: -; J gene: TRBJ1-4; clone size: -; V gene: TRBV4-3; CDR3 DNA: TGCGCCAGCAGCCAAGAGGGTCCGGCGGCAGGGCAAGCTAATGAAAAACTGTTTTTT; CDR3 protein: CASSQEGPAAGQANEKLFF
D gene: -; J gene: TRBJ2-5; clone size: -; V gene: TRBV19; CDR3 DNA: TGTGCCAGTTCTCCGGGGGGCGCGATTCAAGAGACCCAGTACTTC; CDR3 protein: CASSPGGAIQETQYF
D gene: -; J gene: TRBJ2-5; clone size: -; V gene: TRBV12-5; CDR3 DNA: TGTGCTAGTGGTTTCTGGGCCCAAGAGACCCAGTACTTC; CDR3 protein: CASGFWAQETQYF
D gene: TRBD1; J gene: TRBJ2-3; clone size: -; V gene: TRBV4-1; CDR3 DNA: TGCGCCAGCAGCGCGACAGGGGGCCCAGATACGCAGTATTTT; CDR3 protein: CASSATGGPDTQYF
D gene: TRBD2; J gene: TRBJ2-1; clone size: -; V gene: TRBV19; CDR3 DNA: TGTGCCAGTAGTATGGGACTAGCAGGCGGTGAGCAGTTCTTC; CDR3 protein: CASSMGLAGGEQFF
D gene: TRBD2; J gene: TRBJ2-5; clone size: -; V gene: TRBV29-1; CDR3 DNA: TGCAGCGTTGCCGGGACTAGCGGGGTGGTACGGGGGACCCAGTACTTC; CDR3 protein: CSVAGTSGVVRGTQYF
D gene: TRBD1; J gene: TRBJ1-4; clone size: -; V gene: TRBV15; CDR3 DNA: TGTGCCACCAGCGTCCCCGGGACAGGGGTCGAAAAACTGTTTTTT; CDR3 protein: CATSVPGTGVEKLFF
D gene: TRBD1; J gene: TRBJ1-5; clone size: once; V gene: TRBV28; CDR3 DNA: TGTGCCAGCAGTTTCCCCGAGACAGGGGGTGGTCAGCCCCAGCATTTT; CDR3 protein: CASSFPETGGGQPQHF
D gene: -; J gene: TRBJ1-4; clone size: -; V gene: TRBV14; CDR3 DNA: TGTGCCAGCGGGTCGGGTGAAAAACTGTTTTTT; CDR3 protein: CASGSGEKLFF
D gene: -; J gene: TRBJ1-2; clone size: -; V gene: TRBV19; CDR3 DNA: TGTGCCAGTACCCGAGGGGGACCAATTAACTATGGCTACACCTTC; CDR3 protein: CASTRGGPINYGYTF
D gene: -; J gene: TRBJ1-1; clone size: few; V gene: TRBV9; CDR3 DNA: TGTGCCAGCAGTCATCCAGGGGAGGGGGGTTGGACTGAAGCTTTCTTT; CDR3 protein: CASSHPGEGGWTEAFF
D gene: -; J gene: TRBJ2-6; clone size: few; V gene: TRBV5-1; CDR3 DNA: TGCGCCAGCAGCGCGGCAGGGGTTAGCTCTGGGGCCAACGTCCTGACTTTC; CDR3 protein: CASSAAGVSSGANVLTF
D gene: -; J gene: TRBJ1-1; clone size: -; V gene: TRBV7-3; CDR3 DNA: TGTGCCAGCAGCTCGTCCGGAGGCACTGAAGCTTTCTTT; CDR3 protein: CASSSSGGTEAFF
D gene: TRBD2; J gene: TRBJ2-2; clone size: -; V gene: TRBV19; CDR3 DNA: TGTGCCAGTAGTGAGAGCGGGGGCCCAGTAGGGGAGCTGTTTTTT; CDR3 protein: CASSESGGPVGELFF
D gene: -; J gene: TRBJ2-1; clone size: -; V gene: TRBV29-1; CDR3 DNA: TGCAGCGTTGAAGGTCTTGGCACAGTAGATGAGCAGTTCTTC; CDR3 protein: CSVEGLGTVDEQFF
D gene: -; J gene: TRBJ2-2; clone size: -; V gene: TRBV19; CDR3 DNA: TGTGCCAGTAGTCGGGATCTGACCACCGGGGAGCTGTTTTTT; CDR3 protein: CASSRDLTTGELFF
D gene: -; J gene: TRBJ2-5; clone size: -; V gene: TRBV7-2; CDR3 DNA: TGTGCCAGCAGCTTAGCGAAGCGGAAGACCCAGTACTTC; CDR3 protein: CASSLAKRKTQYF
D gene: -; J gene: TRBJ1-2; clone size: -; V gene: TRBV6-4; CDR3 DNA: TGTGCCAGCAGTGACCACGGACAGAGAAGCACCTATGGCTACACCTTC; CDR3 protein: CASSDHGQRSTYGYTF
D gene: TRBD2; J gene: TRBJ2-1; clone size: -; V gene: TRBV7-2; CDR3 DNA: TGTGCCAGCAGCCCCCAGGGACTAGCGCGTTACAATGAGCAGTTCTTC; CDR3 protein: CASSPQGLARYNEQFF
D gene: -; J gene: TRBJ1-2; clone size: -; V gene: TRBV19; CDR3 DNA: TGTGCCAGTAGCCCAGGGTATGGCTACACCTTC; CDR3 protein: CASSPGYGYTF
D gene: -; J gene: TRBJ1-4; clone size: few; V gene: TRBV5-5; CDR3 DNA: TGTGCCAGCAGCTTCTTATCCGAAAAACTGTTTTTT; CDR3 protein: CASSFLSEKLFF
D gene: TRBD2; J gene: TRBJ2-1; clone size: few; V gene: TRBV6-6; CDR3 DNA: TGTGCCAGCAGTGGACTAGCGGGGGCACTGTTCTTC; CDR3 protein: CASSGLAGALFF
D gene: -; J gene: TRBJ2-7; clone size: -; V gene: TRBV5-1; CDR3 DNA: TGCGCCAGCAGCTTGGCAGTCAACCACGAGCAGTACTTC; CDR3 protein: CASSLAVNHEQYF
D gene: TRBD1; J gene: TRBJ2-1; clone size: -; V gene: TRBV25-1; CDR3 DNA: TGTGCCAGCAGTGTTAGGGGGCAGGATGAGCAGTTCTTC; CDR3 protein: CASSVRGQDEQFF
D gene: -; J gene: TRBJ2-1; clone size: few; V gene: TRBV5-1; CDR3 DNA: TGCGCCAGCAGCGAGGCTAGCGCCAATGAGCAGTTCTTC; CDR3 protein: CASSEASANEQFF
D gene: -; J gene: TRBJ2-1; clone size: once; V gene: TRBV7-8; CDR3 DNA: TGTGCCAGCAGCTTAGGTCCAGGTAACTATGAGCAGTTCTTC; CDR3 protein: CASSLGPGNYEQFF
D gene: -; J gene: TRBJ1-4; clone size: -; V gene: TRBV5-4; CDR3 DNA: TGTGCCAGCAGCTCGACAGTGAATGAAAAACTGTTTTTT; CDR3 protein: CASSSTVNEKLFF
D gene: TRBD2; J gene: TRBJ2-2; clone size: -; V gene: TRBV7-9; CDR3 DNA: TGTTCCAGCAGGATCCCCCCGGGACTAGCTGAGGACACCGGGGAGCTGTTTTTT; CDR3 protein: CSSRIPPGLAEDTGELFF
D gene: -; J gene: TRBJ2-1; clone size: -; V gene: TRBV27; CDR3 DNA: TGTGCCAGCAGTTTACTGGCGGGCTACAATGAGCAGTTCTTC; CDR3 protein: CASSLLAGYNEQFF
D gene: -; J gene: TRBJ2-6; clone size: -; V gene: TRBV13; CDR3 DNA: TGTGCCAGCAGCTCTTATCGGTCTGGGGCCAACGTCCTGACTTTC; CDR3 protein: CASSSYRSGANVLTF
D gene: TRBD1; J gene: TRBJ2-5; clone size: once; V gene: TRBV4-2; CDR3 DNA: TGTGCCAGCAGCCAACCACTGGACAGGGATGAGGAGACCCAGTACTTC; CDR3 protein: CASSQPLDRDEETQYF
D gene: -; J gene: TRBJ1-1; clone size: -; V gene: TRBV9; CDR3 DNA: TGTGCCAGCAGCGTAGGGCAGGGCAGTGAAGCTTTCTTT; CDR3 protein: CASSVGQGSEAFF
D gene: -; J gene: TRBJ1-3; clone size: -; V gene: TRBV6-1; CDR3 DNA: TGTGCCAGCAGTGTTACAGGCTCTGGAAACACCATATATTTT; CDR3 protein: CASSVTGSGNTIYF
D gene: TRBD1; J gene: TRBJ1-2; clone size: -; V gene: TRBV5-4; CDR3 DNA: TGTGCCAGCAGCTTGGAGACAGGGAACTATGGCTACACCTTC; CDR3 protein: CASSLETGNYGYTF
D gene: TRBD1; J gene: TRBJ1-1; clone size: -; V gene: TRBV6-1; CDR3 DNA: TGTGCCAGCAGTGACGTCTTACAGGGGGCCGGGACTGAAGCTTTCTTT; CDR3 protein: CASSDVLQGAGTEAFF
D gene: -; J gene: TRBJ2-7; clone size: -; V gene: TRBV25-1; CDR3 DNA: TGTGCCAGCAGTGAACACTCCGGGGACTTCTCCTACGAGCAGTACTTC; CDR3 protein: CASSEHSGDFSYEQYF
D gene: -; J gene: TRBJ1-3; clone size: once; V gene: TRBV4-2; CDR3 DNA: TGTGCCAGCAGCCAAGTACTCGGACAGGGAAACACCATATATTTT; CDR3 protein: CASSQVLGQGNTIYF
D gene: -; J gene: TRBJ2-7; clone size: -; V gene: TRBV9; CDR3 DNA: TGTGCCAGCAGCGTAAGCGTCGGGGAGGACCACGAGCAGTACTTC; CDR3 protein: CASSVSVGEDHEQYF
D gene: TRBD2; J gene: TRBJ2-5; clone size: -; V gene: TRBV5-1; CDR3 DNA: TGCGCCAGCAGCTTGGAACAATTTTCGGGGGGGGACGGGGAGACCCAGTACTTC; CDR3 protein: CASSLEQFSGGDGETQYF
D gene: TRBD1; J gene: TRBJ2-7; clone size: -; V gene: TRBV7-8; CDR3 DNA: TGTGCCAGCAGCCCAGGACAGGGAGCCTACGAGCAGTACTTC; CDR3 protein: CASSPGQGAYEQYF
D gene: -; J gene: TRBJ2-3; clone size: few; V gene: TRBV6-4; CDR3 DNA: TGTGCCAGCAGTGTGGAGGGCGCGGGCACAGATACGCAGTATTTT; CDR3 protein: CASSVEGAGTDTQYF
D gene: TRBD1; J gene: TRBJ1-6; clone size: -; V gene: TRBV7-2; CDR3 DNA: TGTGCCAGCAGCTTATCCGGGACAGGGAATTCACCCCTCCACTTT; CDR3 protein: CASSLSGTGNSPLHF
D gene: -; J gene: TRBJ2-7; clone size: -; V gene: TRBV4-1; CDR3 DNA: TGCGCCAGCAGCCAAGAAAGGCAGGTATACTACGAGCAGTACTTC; CDR3 protein: CASSQERQVYYEQYF
D gene: -; J gene: TRBJ2-2; clone size: -; V gene: TRBV19; CDR3 DNA: TGTGCCAGTAGAACAGGGTTCCCAATGAACACCGGGGAGCTGTTTTTT; CDR3 protein: CASRTGFPMNTGELFF
D gene: -; J gene: TRBJ1-4; clone size: -; V gene: TRBV19; CDR3 DNA: TGTGCCAGTAGTATAGATCGTGCGGGTCAACGCGAAAAACTGTTTTTT; CDR3 protein: CASSIDRAGQREKLFF
D gene: -; J gene: TRBJ2-5; clone size: -; V gene: TRBV13; CDR3 DNA: TGTGCCAGCAGCCTGTCGGACTCTCAAGAGACCCAGTACTTC; CDR3 protein: CASSLSDSQETQYF
D gene: -; J gene: TRBJ2-1; clone size: few; V gene: TRBV6-5; CDR3 DNA: TGTGCCAGCAGTCCATTGGGGGCCCATGAGCAGTTCTTC; CDR3 protein: CASSPLGAHEQFF
D gene: -; J gene: TRBJ1-2; clone size: -; V gene: TRBV5-1; CDR3 DNA: TGCGCCAGCAGAAGAGGCGCCAACTATGGCTACACCTTC; CDR3 protein: CASRRGANYGYTF
D gene: TRBD1; J gene: TRBJ1-1; clone size: -; V gene: TRBV7-9; CDR3 DNA: TGTGCCAGCAGCTCACCGGAACAGGGGCATGCTGAAGCTTTCTTT; CDR3 protein: CASSSPEQGHAEAFF
D gene: TRBD1; J gene: TRBJ2-5; clone size: -; V gene: TRBV6-5; CDR3 DNA: TGTGCCAGCAGTTACTCGACAGGGGGAGGTCCCCAGTACTTC; CDR3 protein: CASSYSTGGGPQYF